The 21 T cell receptor beta chains reported below all come from one sample, sequenced in a study of technical replicates of blood from a few donors. Method: immunoSEQ multiplex PCR; TCRdb's copy keeps in-frame clones and lacks some. There are fewer than 100,000 clones in the sample; over 80% occur only once, and approximately 0.27% lies in the top ten. The sample comprised T cells isolated from PBMCs. The receptors originated from a human donor in good health.

V usage is TRBV28 and J usage is TRBJ2-7, with D possibly being TRBD2 (6 bases). CDR1 is MDHEN and CDR2 is SYDVKM in the germline V gene. The V end lost 2 bases, the J end lost 3 bases, and 8 bases lay between the germline ends. This CDR3 has 13 amino acids. CDR3 in amino acids: CASSLGTFYEQYF. The CDR3 DNA sequence: TGTGCCAGCAGTTTAGGGACTTTCTACGAGCAGTACTTC.

This clone was seen a handful of times. This chain connects TRBV7-9 to TRBJ1-1; tentatively, D is TRBD1 (5 bases). V was trimmed by 0 bases and J by 3 bases, leaving 11 bases between them. Looked up from germline, CDR1 is SEHNR and CDR2 is FQNEAQ (reference sequence). CDR3 length: 15 amino acids. CDR3 nucleotide sequence: TGTGCCAGCAGCTTAGCGGGGGGAGGGTACACTGAAGCTTTCTTT. This encodes CASSLAGGGYTEAFF.

This chain links TRBV7-3 with TRBJ2-6; TRBD2 might be the D (5 bases). The CDR3 is 15 amino acids. Trimming removed 2 bases at V and 2 bases at J, with 7 bases between. CDR1 SGHTA and CDR2 FQGTGA come from the germline V gene. In DNA, the CDR3 is TGTGCCAGCAGCTTAGACGGGGCTGGGGCCAACGTCCTGACTTTC. Translated, it gives CASSLDGAGANVLTF.

This chain connects TRBV10-3 to TRBJ2-7; perhaps TRBD1 as D (6 bases). Germline CDR1 ENHRY, CDR2 SYGVKD. The CDR3 is made up of 17 amino acids. V gave up 3 bases and J gave up 0 bases, with 18 bases separating them. This chain's CDR3 is CAISDNRAHTTSYEQYF. CDR3 in DNA: TGTGCCATCAGTGACAACAGGGCCCATACAACCTCCTACGAGCAGTACTTC.

The chain links TRBV2 to TRBJ1-2, with D possibly TRBD1 on 5 matching bases. Germline values: CDR1 SNHLY, CDR2 FYNNEI. Trimming left V 2 bases short and J 6 bases short, with 13 bases between. The CDR3 has 14 residues. CDR3 region: CASSEPRTTNGYTF. DNA of the CDR3: TGTGCCAGCAGTGAACCCCGGACAACGAATGGCTACACCTTC.

This clone has a single count. The gene calls are TRBV11-3 and TRBJ2-3, with TRBD2 as a possible D gene (7 bases). V lost 5 bases and J lost 0, with 18 bases in between. The CDR3 spans 17 residues. CDR1 is SGHNT, CDR2 YENEEA, per germline. CDR3 amino acids: CASSHLRGGGSTDTQYF. CDR3 DNA: TGTGCCAGCAGCCACCTCCGGGGCGGGGGCAGCACAGATACGCAGTATTTT. The whole variable domain, filled in from reference TRBV11-3 and TRBJ2-3, reads EAGVVQSPRYKIIEKKQPVAFWCNPISGHNTLYWYLQNLGQGPELLIRYENEEAVDDSQLPKDRFSAERLKGVDSTLKIQPAELGDSAVYLCASSHLRGGGSTDTQYFGPGTRLTVL.

This chain connects TRBV4-1 to TRBJ2-3; D unresolved. V lost 1 base, J lost 4 bases, and 9 bases lay in between. Germline lookup yields CDR1 MGHRA and CDR2 YSYEKL. The CDR3 is 14 residues long. As DNA, the CDR3 is TGCGCCAGCAGCCAAGGGGTTGCGGCAGATACGCAGTATTTT. Translation gives CASSQGVAADTQYF.

In this sample, this clone turned up once. The chain combines TRBV28 with TRBJ2-1; 14 positions agree with TRBD2. This CDR3 contains 15 residues. Trimming cost V 2 bases and J 10 bases; bases outside gene matches: 4. Germline CDR1 and CDR2: MDHEN and SYDVKM. The CDR3 DNA is TGTGCCAGCAGTTTACCGGGACTAGCGGGAGACGAGCAGTTCTTC. Translating gives CASSLPGLAGDEQFF.

This clone was seen just once. The chain joins TRBV11-2 to TRBJ1-4; D gene unclear. CDR1 and CDR2 from the germline V gene are SGHAT and FQNNGV. This CDR3 is 15 amino acids long. V was cut by 5 bases and J by 3 bases, with 13 bases left in between. CDR3 sequence: CASSPTGSSNEKLFF. DNA of the CDR3: TGTGCCAGCAGCCCTACCGGGAGCTCTAATGAAAAACTGTTTTTT.

This clone was detected once. V usage is TRBV30 and J usage is TRBJ1-2; D gene ambiguous. Per the germline V gene, CDR1 is GTSNPN and CDR2 is SVGIG (reference sequence). This CDR3 is 11 amino acids long. V dropped 5 bases and J dropped 0 bases, with 4 bases sitting between them. CDR3 sequence: CAWGTNYGYTF. In nucleotides, the CDR3 is TGTGCCTGGGGCACTAACTATGGCTACACCTTC.

The chain employs TRBV4-1 and TRBJ2-3; D remains unclear. The germline gives CDR1 MGHRA, CDR2 YSYEKL. The length of the CDR3 is 12 residues. The V end lost 1 base, the J end lost 4 bases, and 3 bases lay between the germline ends. The CDR3 is CASSQVADTQYF. In nucleotides, the CDR3 is TGCGCCAGCAGCCAAGTAGCAGATACGCAGTATTTT.

This sequence joins TRBV5-6 and TRBJ2-7, with D perhaps matching TRBD1 (5 bases). Looked up from germline, CDR1 is SGHDT and CDR2 is YYEEEE. V lost 2 bases to trimming and J lost 3 bases, with 18 bases between them. This CDR3 comprises 16 residues. CDR3 region: CASSLLQGAKIYEQYF. The CDR3 nucleotides are TGTGCCAGCAGCTTACTACAAGGGGCCAAGATCTACGAGCAGTACTTC. Looking up the rest from reference TRBV5-6 and TRBJ2-7 gives the full variable domain: DAGVTQSPTHLIKTRGQQVTLRCSPKSGHDTVSWYQQALGQGPQFIFQYYEEEERQRGNFPDRFSGHQFPNYSSELNVNALLLGDSALYLCASSLLQGAKIYEQYFGPGTRLTVT.

The J gene is TRBJ1-5, the V gene TRBV7-2, with TRBD1 as a possible D gene (5 bases). This CDR3 spans 16 amino acids. In germline, CDR1 is SGHTA, CDR2 FQGNSA. Deletions cut 0 bases from V and 0 bases from J, with 9 bases between. The CDR3 loop reads CASSLAQGNSNQPQHF. The CDR3, as DNA: TGTGCCAGCAGCTTAGCGCAGGGAAATAGCAATCAGCCCCAGCATTTT.

This chain joins TRBV11-2 and TRBJ2-1, with D unresolved. Germline V CDR1 and CDR2: SGHAT, FQNNGV. V lost 3 bases and J lost 3, with 15 bases in between. CDR3 length: 16 amino acids. CDR3 residues: CASSFFLSQHYNEQFF. The CDR3 nucleotides read TGTGCCAGCAGCTTTTTCCTCTCACAACACTACAATGAGCAGTTCTTC. Combining the CDR3 with reference TRBV11-2 and TRBJ2-1 gives the whole variable domain EAGVAQSPRYKIIEKRQSVAFWCNPISGHATLYWYQQILGQGPKLLIQFQNNGVVDDSQLPKDRFSAERLKGVDSTLKIQPAKLEDSAVYLCASSFFLSQHYNEQFFGPGTRLTVL.

This rearrangement joins TRBV27 to TRBJ2-7, with 7 bases identical to TRBD1. The trim removed 6 bases at V and 2 bases at J, leaving 4 bases unmatched. The CDR3 length is 13 residues. Germline V gene sequence: CDR1 MNHEY, CDR2 SMNVEV (reference sequence). This CDR3 reads CASRRQGTYEQYF. The DNA of the CDR3 is TGTGCCAGCAGACGACAGGGAACCTACGAGCAGTACTTC.

V is TRBV5-1 and J is TRBJ1-2, with a weak D call TRBD1 (5 bases). The CDR3 extends over 15 amino acids. The germline CDR1 and CDR2 sequences are SGHRS and YFSETQ. V dropped 1 base and J dropped 2 bases, with 12 bases sitting between them. CDR3 residues: CASSLSGTMNYGYTF. CDR3 coding DNA: TGCGCCAGCAGCTTGTCAGGGACTATGAACTATGGCTACACCTTC. The variable domain in full, with the rest retrieved from reference TRBV5-1 and TRBJ1-2, is KAGVTQTPRYLIKTRGQQVTLSCSPISGHRSVSWYQQTPGQGLQFLFEYFSETQRNKGNFPGRFSGRQFSNSRSEMNVSTLELGDSALYLCASSLSGTMNYGYTFGSGTRLTVV.

The chain joins TRBV27 to TRBJ2-7, with D unresolved. CDR3 length: 13 amino acids. The germline CDR1 and CDR2 sequences are MNHEY and SMNVEV (reference sequence). Deletions cut 4 bases from V and 3 bases from J, with 10 bases between. The CDR3 region is CASSWAPDYEQYF. Written as DNA, the CDR3 is TGTGCCAGCAGTTGGGCTCCCGACTACGAGCAGTACTTC.

The gene calls are TRBV15 and TRBJ1-2, with 9 bases identical to TRBD1. The ends lost 5 bases at V and 7 bases at J; junction bases unmatched: 5. CDR3 length equals 13 residues. Germline V gives CDR1 LNHNV, CDR2 YYDKDF (reference sequence). The CDR3 region is CATSATTGGGYTF. The CDR3 coding sequence is TGTGCCACCAGCGCGACGACAGGGGGTGGCTACACCTTC. Drawing the rest from reference TRBV15 and TRBJ1-2, the complete variable domain is DAMVIQNPRYQVTQFGKPVTLSCSQTLNHNVMYWYQQKSSQAPKLLFHYYDKDFNNEADTPDNFQSRRPNTSFCFLDIRSPGLGDTAMYLCATSATTGGGYTFGSGTRLTVV.

The V gene is TRBV5-1, the J gene TRBJ2-7, with 8 bases aligning to TRBD2. The V gene end was trimmed by 4 bases and the J gene end by 3 bases; junction bases not matched to a gene: 9. The CDR3 is 15 residues long. Germline CDR1 is SGHRS and CDR2 is YFSETQ. Written as DNA, the CDR3 is TGCGCCAGCAGCCCCAGGACTAGCAGATTCTACGAGCAGTACTTC. Translating it yields CASSPRTSRFYEQYF.

The chain is built from TRBV28 and TRBJ2-1; 10 bases match TRBD2. With 2 bases clipped from V and 4 bases from J, the junction kept 8 bases outside the gene matches. The CDR3 has 17 residues. Germline CDR1 and CDR2: MDHEN and SYDVKM. CDR3 amino acids: CASSLRAGGPKYNEQFF. DNA of the CDR3: TGTGCCAGCAGTTTACGAGCGGGAGGGCCGAAGTACAATGAGCAGTTCTTC.

The chain employs TRBV27 and TRBJ2-7, with TRBD1 identical over 8 bases. Germline CDR1 and CDR2: MNHEY and SMNVEV (reference sequence). The CDR3 is 15 amino acids. Trimming removed 2 bases from V and 2 bases from J; junction bases left unmatched: 5. The CDR3 DNA is TGTGCCAGCAGTTTAGAAGGACAGGGTGCCTACGAGCAGTACTTC. As protein: CASSLEGQGAYEQYF.